This T cell receptor (beta chain) was identified in a study of T cell responses to AZD1222 COVID-19 vaccine. Sequenced by immunoSEQ multiplex PCR; TCRdb stores in-frame clones only, minus some. The data hold 120,000 or so clones, with around 92% observed a single time. General study results and limits: Across spike, vaccine-associated CD4 TCRs were found, dominant at 160-218 and 743-854. Among the donors, most were white British and more were female, and clonal diversity was possibly underestimated. Regions left unmutated in variants are reportedly the target of nearly half of spike-specific TCRs.

Trimming left V 8 bases short and J 5 bases short, with 21 bases between. Per germline, CDR1 MNHEY and CDR2 SMNVEV (reference sequence). The CDR3 is 15 residues long. Remarks on this clone: Its antigen is currently unknown.

The TCR originated in an adult in good health. Sequenced material: peripheral blood, taken on day 0 of AZD1222 vaccination. The chain couples TRBV27 to TRBJ1-2; TRBD1 is a possible D gene (6 bases). CDR3 nucleotide sequence: TGTGCCAGCTCCTATCGGGGGGGGCCTCTATATGGCTACACCTTC. The encoded protein is CASSYRGGPLYGYTF.